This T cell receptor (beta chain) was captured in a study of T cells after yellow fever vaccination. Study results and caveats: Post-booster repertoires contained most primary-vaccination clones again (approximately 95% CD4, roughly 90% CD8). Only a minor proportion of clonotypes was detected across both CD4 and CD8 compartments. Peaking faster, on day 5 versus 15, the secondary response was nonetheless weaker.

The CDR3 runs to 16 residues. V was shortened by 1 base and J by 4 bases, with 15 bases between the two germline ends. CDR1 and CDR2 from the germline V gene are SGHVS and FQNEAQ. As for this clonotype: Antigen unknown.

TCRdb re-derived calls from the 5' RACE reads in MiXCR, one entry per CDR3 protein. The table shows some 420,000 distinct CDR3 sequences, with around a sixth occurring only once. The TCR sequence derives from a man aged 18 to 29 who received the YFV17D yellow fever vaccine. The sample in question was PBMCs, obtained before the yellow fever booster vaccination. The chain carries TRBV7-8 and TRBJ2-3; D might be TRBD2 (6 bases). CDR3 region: CASSLEWRGGADTQYF. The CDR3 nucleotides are TGTGCCAGCAGCTTAGAGTGGCGGGGTGGGGCAGATACGCAGTATTTT.